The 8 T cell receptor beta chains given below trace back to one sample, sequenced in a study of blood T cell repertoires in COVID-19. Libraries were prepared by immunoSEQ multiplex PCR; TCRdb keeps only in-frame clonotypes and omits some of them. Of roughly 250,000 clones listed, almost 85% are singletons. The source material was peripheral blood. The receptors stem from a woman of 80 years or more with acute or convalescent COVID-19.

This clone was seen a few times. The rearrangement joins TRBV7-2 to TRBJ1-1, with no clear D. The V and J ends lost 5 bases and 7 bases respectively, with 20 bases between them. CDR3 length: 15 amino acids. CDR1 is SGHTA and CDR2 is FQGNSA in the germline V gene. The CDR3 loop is CASSPRPEGGVEAFF. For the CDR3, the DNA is TGTGCCAGCAGCCCCCGCCCTGAGGGTGGAGTTGAAGCTTTCTTT.

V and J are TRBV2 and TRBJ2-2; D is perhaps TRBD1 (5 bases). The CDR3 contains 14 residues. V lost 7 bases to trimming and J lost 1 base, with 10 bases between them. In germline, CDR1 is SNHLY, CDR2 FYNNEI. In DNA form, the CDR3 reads TGTGCCAGCATGGTGCAGGGGAACACCGGGGAGCTGTTTTTT. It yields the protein CASMVQGNTGELFF.

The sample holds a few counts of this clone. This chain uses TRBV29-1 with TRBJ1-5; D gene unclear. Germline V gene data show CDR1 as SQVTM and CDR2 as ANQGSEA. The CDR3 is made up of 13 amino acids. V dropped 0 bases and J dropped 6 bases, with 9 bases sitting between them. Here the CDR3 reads CSVEDPSGQPQHF. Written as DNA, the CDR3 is TGCAGCGTTGAAGATCCGAGCGGTCAGCCCCAGCATTTT.

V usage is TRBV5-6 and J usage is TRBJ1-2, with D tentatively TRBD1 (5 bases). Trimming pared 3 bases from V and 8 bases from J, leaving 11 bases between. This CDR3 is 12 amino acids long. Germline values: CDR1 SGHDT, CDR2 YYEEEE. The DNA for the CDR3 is TGTGCCAGCAGCTGGTGGGGGGAAGGCTACACCTTC. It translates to CASSWWGEGYTF.

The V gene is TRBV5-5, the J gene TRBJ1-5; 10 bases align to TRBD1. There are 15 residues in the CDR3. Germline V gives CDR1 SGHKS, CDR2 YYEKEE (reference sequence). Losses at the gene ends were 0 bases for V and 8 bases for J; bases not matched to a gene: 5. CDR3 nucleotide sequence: TGTGCCAGCAGCTTGGCCGGGACAGGGGATAAGCCCCAGCATTTT. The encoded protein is CASSLAGTGDKPQHF.

CDR3: CASSSASRGNTIYF. DNA of the CDR3: TGTGCCAGCAGTTCTGCATCCCGGGGAAACACCATATATTTT. The rearrangement joins TRBV27 to TRBJ1-3; D is unresolved. The CDR3 consists of 14 residues. Germline V lookup: CDR1 MNHEY, CDR2 SMNVEV (reference sequence). V was shortened by 4 bases and J by 4 bases, with 11 bases between the two germline ends.

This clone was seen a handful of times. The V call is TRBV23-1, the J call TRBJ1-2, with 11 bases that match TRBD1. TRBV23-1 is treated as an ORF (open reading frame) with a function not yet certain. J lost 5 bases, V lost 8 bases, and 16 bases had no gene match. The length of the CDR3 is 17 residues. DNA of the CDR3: TGCGCCAGCCCCTGCTCGGACAGGGGGCAAGGGCGTTATGGCTACACCTTC. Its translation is CASPCSDRGQGRYGYTF.

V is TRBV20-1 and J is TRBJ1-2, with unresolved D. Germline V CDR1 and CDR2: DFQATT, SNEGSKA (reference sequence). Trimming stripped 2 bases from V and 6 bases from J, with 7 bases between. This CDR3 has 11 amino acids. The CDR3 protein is CSARPKNGYTF. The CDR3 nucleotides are TGCAGTGCTAGACCAAAAAATGGCTACACCTTC.